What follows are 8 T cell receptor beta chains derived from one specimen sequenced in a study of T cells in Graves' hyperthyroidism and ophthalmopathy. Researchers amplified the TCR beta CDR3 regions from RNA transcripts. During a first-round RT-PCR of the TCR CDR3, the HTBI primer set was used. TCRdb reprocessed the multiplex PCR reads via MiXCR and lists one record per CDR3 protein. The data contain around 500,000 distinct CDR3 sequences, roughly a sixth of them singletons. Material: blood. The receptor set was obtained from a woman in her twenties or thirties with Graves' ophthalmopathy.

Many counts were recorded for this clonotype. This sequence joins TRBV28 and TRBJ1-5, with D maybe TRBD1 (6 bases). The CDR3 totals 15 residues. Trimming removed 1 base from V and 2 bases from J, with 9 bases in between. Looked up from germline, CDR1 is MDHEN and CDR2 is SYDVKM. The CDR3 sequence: CASSLLQGGNQPQHF. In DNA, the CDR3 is TGTGCCAGCAGTTTATTACAGGGCGGCAATCAGCCCCAGCATTTT.

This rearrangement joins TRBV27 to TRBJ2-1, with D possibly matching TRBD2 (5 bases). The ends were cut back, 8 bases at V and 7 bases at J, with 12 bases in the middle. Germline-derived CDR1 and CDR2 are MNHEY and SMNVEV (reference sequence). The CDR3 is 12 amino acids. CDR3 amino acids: CASFKGGNEQFF. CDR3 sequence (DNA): TGTGCCAGCTTTAAAGGCGGGAATGAGCAGTTCTTC.

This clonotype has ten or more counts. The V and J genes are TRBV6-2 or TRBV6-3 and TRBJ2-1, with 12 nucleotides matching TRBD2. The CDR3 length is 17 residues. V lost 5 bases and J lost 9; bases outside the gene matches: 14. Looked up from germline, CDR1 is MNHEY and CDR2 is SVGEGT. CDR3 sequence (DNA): TGTGCCAGCAGTCCCTCGACTAGCGGGAGTGTCCGTGGTGAGCAGTTCTTC. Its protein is CASSPSTSGSVRGEQFF.

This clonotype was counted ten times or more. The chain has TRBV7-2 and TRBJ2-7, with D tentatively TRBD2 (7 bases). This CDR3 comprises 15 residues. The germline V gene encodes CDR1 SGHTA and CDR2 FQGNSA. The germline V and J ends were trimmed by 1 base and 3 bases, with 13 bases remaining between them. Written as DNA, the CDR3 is TGTGCCAGCAGCTTAGAGGGGGGGAAGGTCTACGAGCAGTACTTC. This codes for CASSLEGGKVYEQYF.

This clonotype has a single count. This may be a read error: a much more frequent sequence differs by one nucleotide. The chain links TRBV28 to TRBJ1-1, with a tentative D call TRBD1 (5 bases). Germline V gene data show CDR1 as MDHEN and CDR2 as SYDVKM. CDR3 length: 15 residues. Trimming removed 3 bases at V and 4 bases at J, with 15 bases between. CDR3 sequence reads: CASSFPGLMSTEAFF. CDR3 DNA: TGTGCCAGCAGTTTTCCGGGACTGATGAGCACTGAAGCTTTCTTT.

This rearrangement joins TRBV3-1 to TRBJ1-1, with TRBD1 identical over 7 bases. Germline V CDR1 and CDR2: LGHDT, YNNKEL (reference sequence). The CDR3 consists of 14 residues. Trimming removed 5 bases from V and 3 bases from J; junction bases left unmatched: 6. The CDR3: CASSTSTGYTEAFF. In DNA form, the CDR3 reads TGTGCCAGCAGCACTTCGACAGGGTACACTGAAGCTTTCTTT.

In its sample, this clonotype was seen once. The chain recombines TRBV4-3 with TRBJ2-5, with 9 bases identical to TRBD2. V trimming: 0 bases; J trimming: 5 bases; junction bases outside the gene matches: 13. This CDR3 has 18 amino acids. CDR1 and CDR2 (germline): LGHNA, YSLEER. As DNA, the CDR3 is TGCGCCAGCAGCCAAGATTCAGTAGCGGGAGTTGGCCCTGAGACCCAGTACTTC. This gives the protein CASSQDSVAGVGPETQYF.

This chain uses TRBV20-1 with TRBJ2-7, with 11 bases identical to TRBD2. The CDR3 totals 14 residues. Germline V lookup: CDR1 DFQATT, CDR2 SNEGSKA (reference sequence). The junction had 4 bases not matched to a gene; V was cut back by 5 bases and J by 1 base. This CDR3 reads CSAGTSGLSYEQYF. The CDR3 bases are TGCAGTGCTGGGACTAGCGGACTTTCCTACGAGCAGTACTTC.